The T cell receptor beta chain under discussion was sequenced for a study of OX40 agonist ivuxolimab in advanced cancers. Across the study: A male proportion of about 86% was recorded, with mean age 60 years and range roughly 20 to 85.

Overall study findings and caveats: CD4+ and CD8+ T cells in blood underwent clonal expansion by week 6 at 0.1 to 3.0 mg/kg.

Researchers took blood at baseline, on cycle 4 day 1, and on cycle 7 day 1. This clone has just a few counts. Its antigen remains unknown. TCRdb's copy holds only in-frame clones and misses some; the assay was immunoSEQ multiplex PCR. The sample includes roughly 56,000 clones, 65% to 90% of them seen just once. CDR3 size: 14 residues. Germline V CDR1 and CDR2: MGHRA, YSYEKL. Trimming left V 1 base short and J 6 bases short, with 7 bases between. The material was CD4+ or CD8+ T cells sorted from blood, obtained in a trial of the OX40 agonist ivuxolimab. This chain connects TRBV4-1 to TRBJ1-6; D gene uncertain. This TCR came from an adult with an advanced solid tumor such as melanoma, head and neck, liver or kidney cancer. CDR3 sequence (DNA): TGCGCCAGCAGCCAAGTACAGATTAATTCACCCCTCCACTTT. It is translated as CASSQVQINSPLHF.